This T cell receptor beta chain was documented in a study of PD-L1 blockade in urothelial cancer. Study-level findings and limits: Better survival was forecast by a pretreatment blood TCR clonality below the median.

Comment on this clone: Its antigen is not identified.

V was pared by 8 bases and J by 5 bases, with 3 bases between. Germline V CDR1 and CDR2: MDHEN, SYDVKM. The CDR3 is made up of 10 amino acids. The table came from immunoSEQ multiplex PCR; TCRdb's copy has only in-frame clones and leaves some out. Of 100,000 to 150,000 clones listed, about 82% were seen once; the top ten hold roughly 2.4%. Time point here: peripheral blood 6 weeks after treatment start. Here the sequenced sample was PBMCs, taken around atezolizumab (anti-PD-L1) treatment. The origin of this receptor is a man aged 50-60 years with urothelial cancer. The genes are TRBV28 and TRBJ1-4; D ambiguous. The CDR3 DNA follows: TGTGCCAGCTCAAATGAAAAACTGTTTTTT. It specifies CASSNEKLFF.